One and the same sample provided the 20 T cell receptor beta chains below, sequenced in a study of metastatic and nonmetastatic thyroid tumors. TCRdb re-clonotyped the PCR reads via MiXCR. Among approximately 70,000 clones listed, 4% to 4.5% were seen once. Thyroid surgery was preceded by no treatment in any patient. The sequenced material came from blood. The receptors shown here come from a female donor with papillary thyroid cancer or a benign thyroid nodule (not recorded which). Some clones in this sample may be carry-over from other donors' samples.

In DNA, the CDR3 is TGTGCCAGCAGGGGGGGACTTTCCTATGGCTACACCTTC. Translated: CASRGGLSYGYTF. J is TRBJ1-2 and V is TRBV6-1, with TRBD1 as a possible D gene (5 bases). The CDR3 is 13 amino acids. Germline CDR1 and CDR2: MNHNS and SASEGT. The V and J ends lost 6 bases and 4 bases respectively, with 12 bases between them.

This clone appeared a few times. The rearrangement joins TRBV28 to TRBJ2-1, with D unclear. Per the germline V gene, CDR1 is MDHEN and CDR2 is SYDVKM. The CDR3 length is 15 residues. V was shortened by 7 bases and J by 3 bases, with 16 bases between the two germline ends. The CDR3 coding sequence is TGTGCCAGCACCCTAGACTGGGTCGGCTACAATGAGCAGTTCTTC. Its protein is CASTLDWVGYNEQFF.

This clone was detected ten times or more. This chain links TRBV5-1 with TRBJ2-1; possibly TRBD1 or TRBD2 for D (5 bases each). Germline V gene sequence: CDR1 SGHRS, CDR2 YFSETQ. V lost 7 bases and J 5 bases, leaving 13 bases between the germline ends. This CDR3 has 13 amino acids. Here the CDR3 reads CASGATGHNEQFF. CDR3 sequence (DNA): TGCGCCAGCGGGGCTACGGGGCACAATGAGCAGTTCTTC.

In its sample, this clone was seen many times. The CDR3 region is CASSLYRDRIYEQYF. DNA of the CDR3: TGTGCCAGCAGCCTCTACCGGGACAGGATCTACGAGCAGTACTTC. The rearrangement links TRBV7-8 to TRBJ2-7; 8 bases map to TRBD1. The CDR3 has 15 residues. Per the germline V gene, CDR1 is SGHVS and CDR2 is FQNEAQ. V was clipped by 5 bases and J by 3 bases; unmatched bases: 9.

Ten or more counts support this clone. The chain links TRBV6-1 to TRBJ1-5; D gene unclear. CDR1 and CDR2 (germline): MNHNS, SASEGT. With 6 bases removed from V and 1 base from J, the gap between germline ends came to 7 bases. The CDR3 totals 13 residues. The CDR3 DNA reads TGTGCCAGCAGATCCCAGAGCAATCAGCCCCAGCATTTT. It is translated as CASRSQSNQPQHF.

This clone was seen ten or more times. Sequence at one end of the junction differs from germline and may be a read error. This chain's CDR3 is CASSIRPEKPFF. The CDR3 DNA sequence: TGTGCCAGTAGTATTCGACCGGAAAAACCGTTTTTT. The rearrangement joins TRBV19 to TRBJ1-4; D ambiguous. CDR3 length: 12 residues. Looked up from germline, CDR1 is LNHDA and CDR2 is SQIVND (reference sequence).

The chain employs TRBV6-1 and TRBJ2-6, with TRBD1 matching over 8 bases. The length of the CDR3 is 14 residues. Germline V gene sequence: CDR1 MNHNS, CDR2 SASEGT. V lost 6 bases, J lost 2 bases, and 0 bases stayed unmatched. The CDR3 DNA sequence: TGTGCCAGCAGGACAGGGGCTGGGGCCAACGTCCTGACTTTC. Its translation: CASRTGAGANVLTF.

This clone was recorded many times. The chain employs TRBV4-2 and TRBJ2-1; D call uncertain. The CDR3 totals 14 residues. Germline lookup yields CDR1 LGHNA and CDR2 YNFKEQ. The V end lost 3 bases, the J end lost 7 bases, and 13 bases lay between the germline ends. The CDR3 is CASSQPSVVNEQFF. CDR3 DNA sequence: TGTGCCAGCAGCCAGCCGAGCGTGGTTAATGAGCAGTTCTTC.

This clone has at least ten counts. V and J are TRBV11-2 and TRBJ2-5; 12 bases align to TRBD2. V gave up 5 bases and J gave up 4 bases; unmatched junction bases: 11. The CDR3 covers 17 residues. Germline V gene data show CDR1 as SGHAT and CDR2 as FQNNGV. CDR3: CASSRTSGNPRGETQYF. The CDR3 DNA sequence: TGTGCCAGCAGCCGGACTAGCGGGAACCCACGGGGAGAGACCCAGTACTTC.

This clone was seen many times. This sequence joins TRBV20-1 and TRBJ2-7, with TRBD2 matching 11 bases. This CDR3 has 17 residues. V trimming: 1 base; J trimming: 3 bases; junction bases outside the gene matches: 11. Germline V gene lookup returns CDR1 DFQATT and CDR2 SNEGSKA (reference sequence). CDR3 sequence (DNA): TGCAGTGCTAGAGTCTTAGCTAGCGGGAGGACTAACTACGAGCAGTACTTC. Protein: CSARVLASGRTNYEQYF.

On this clone itself: A clone one base away is much larger, so this may be a read error. This chain links TRBV10-3 with TRBJ1-1; a weak D match, TRBD1 (6 bases). Germline CDR1 ENHRY, CDR2 SYGVKD. This CDR3 has 15 residues. CDR3 coding DNA: TGTGCCATCAGTGACCCGGGTAAGGGGGTCACTGAACCTTTCTTT. Encoded protein: CAISDPGKGVTEPFF.

This clone has just a few counts. The rearrangement links TRBV28 to TRBJ1-6; a weak D match, TRBD1 (5 bases). The germline V and J ends were trimmed by 5 bases and 7 bases, with 15 bases remaining between them. Per the germline V gene, CDR1 is MDHEN and CDR2 is SYDVKM. The CDR3 runs to 15 residues. The CDR3 region is CASSTREGGNSPLHF. The CDR3 DNA sequence: TGTGCCAGCAGTACCAGGGAGGGCGGGAATTCACCCCTCCACTTT.

This clone was seen a few times. The gene calls are TRBV6-1 and TRBJ1-6, with a tentative D call TRBD1 (5 bases). The CDR3 loop spans 14 amino acids. V was trimmed by 1 base and J by 10 bases, leaving 11 bases between them. Germline V gene lookup returns CDR1 MNHNS and CDR2 SASEGT. The CDR3 DNA reads as TGTGCCAGCAGTGAAGTAGACGGGGGATCACCCCTCCACTTT. It yields the protein CASSEVDGGSPLHF.

This clone was counted at least ten times. The junction does not match germline at one end; this may be a read error. The chain uses TRBV7-7 and TRBJ2-5; D is possibly TRBD2 (6 bases). Germline V gives CDR1 SSHAT, CDR2 FNYEAQ (reference sequence). The CDR3 totals 15 residues. As DNA, the CDR3 is TGTGCTAGCAGCTTAGTCGGGGGTTCCGGGGAGACCCAGTACTTC. It translates to CASSLVGGSGETQYF.

The chain has TRBV20-1 and TRBJ2-7; perhaps TRBD1 as D (6 bases). The CDR3 runs 14 residues. Trimming removed 1 base from V and 7 bases from J, with 17 bases in between. Germline CDR1 is DFQATT and CDR2 is SNEGSKA (reference sequence). The CDR3: CSARGGGTLNEQYF. DNA for the CDR3: TGCAGTGCTAGAGGGGGTGGGACACTAAATGAGCAGTACTTC.

Ten or more counts support this clone. The chain links TRBV6-1 to TRBJ2-1; D call uncertain. This CDR3 is built from 14 residues. Between the trimmed V and J ends, which lost 5 bases and 0 bases, there was a span of 8 bases. Germline loops: CDR1 MNHNS, CDR2 SASEGT. In nucleotides, the CDR3 is TGTGCCAGCAGTTCCGGTAGCTCCTACAATGAGCAGTTCTTC. Translated, it gives CASSSGSSYNEQFF.

The chain couples TRBV11-2 to TRBJ2-1; 15 nucleotides align to TRBD2. CDR3 length: 18 residues. From germline, CDR1 is SGHAT and CDR2 FQNNGV. With V trimmed by 1 base and J by 6 bases, 7 bases remained unmatched. As DNA, the CDR3 is TGTGCCAGCAGCTTAGGGACTAGCGGGAGGGGGCGGACCAATGAGCAGTTCTTC. Translated: CASSLGTSGRGRTNEQFF.

This clone appeared many times. The junction shows a germline mismatch at one end, possibly a read error. The CDR3 coding sequence is TGCGCCAGCAGGTTGGGCGGAGTAGATTGGGGGCTCCAAGAGACCCAGTACTTC. Protein: CASRLGGVDWGLQETQYF. V is TRBV5-1 and J is TRBJ2-5, with D perhaps TRBD1 (6 bases). The CDR3 totals 18 residues. Germline-derived CDR1 and CDR2 are SGHRS and YFSETQ.

This clone was seen ten or more times. The chain has TRBV9 and TRBJ2-2; 8 nucleotides line up with TRBD2. Germline V gene lookup returns CDR1 SGDLS and CDR2 YYNGEE. V gave up 4 bases and J gave up 1 base; unmatched junction bases: 3. CDR3 length: 15 amino acids. In DNA form, the CDR3 reads TGTGCCAGCAGCTTTCTAGCGGGGAACACCGGGGAGCTGTTTTTT. Translating gives CASSFLAGNTGELFF.

This clone was picked up many times. The chain has TRBV20-1 and TRBJ2-1; D might be TRBD1 (5 bases). This CDR3 has 15 amino acids. Between the trimmed V and J ends, which lost 0 bases and 1 base, there was a span of 10 bases. CDR1 is DFQATT and CDR2 is SNEGSKA in the germline V gene (reference sequence). DNA of the CDR3: TGCAGTGCTAGAGAAAGGGCAGGGTCCTACAATGAGCAGTTCTTC. This encodes CSARERAGSYNEQFF.